Included here is one T cell receptor (beta chain) sequence, with context. The data belong to a study of blood T cell repertoires in COVID-19. The CDR3 sequence is 15 residues long. Germline assignment: CDR1 SGHRS and CDR2 YFSETQ. The V gene end was trimmed by 4 bases and the J gene end by 5 bases; junction bases not matched to a gene: 8. The method was immunoSEQ multiplex PCR; TCRdb's version includes in-frame clones alone and lacks a portion of them. The repertoire consists of roughly 380,000 clones, with around nine tenths occurring once and the leading ten covering under 2%. The chain employs TRBV5-1 and TRBJ2-5, with 10 nucleotides matching TRBD1. The sample taken for sequencing was peripheral blood. This TCR came from a woman between 40 and 55 years old with COVID-19, enrolled during active disease. The CDR3 protein is CASSPGTGVIETQYF. The DNA of the CDR3 is TGCGCCAGCAGCCCCGGGACAGGGGTAATCGAGACCCAGTACTTC.